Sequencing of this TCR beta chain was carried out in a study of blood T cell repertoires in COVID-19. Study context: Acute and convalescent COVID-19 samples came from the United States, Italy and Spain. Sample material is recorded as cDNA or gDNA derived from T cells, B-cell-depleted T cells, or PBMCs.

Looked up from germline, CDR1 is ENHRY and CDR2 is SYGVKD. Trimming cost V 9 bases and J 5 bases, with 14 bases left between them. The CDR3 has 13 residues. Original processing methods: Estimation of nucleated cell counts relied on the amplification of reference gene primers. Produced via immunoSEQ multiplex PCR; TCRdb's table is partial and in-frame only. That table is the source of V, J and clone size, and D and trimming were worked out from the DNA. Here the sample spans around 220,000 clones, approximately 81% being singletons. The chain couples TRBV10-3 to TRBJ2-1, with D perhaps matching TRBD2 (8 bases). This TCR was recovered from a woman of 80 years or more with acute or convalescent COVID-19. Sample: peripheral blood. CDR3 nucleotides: TGTGCCATTCGGGGGGGACAGAACAATGAGCAGTTCTTC. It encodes CAIRGGQNNEQFF.